This is a list of T cell receptor beta chains from one sample in a study of T cell changes during pregnancy in multiple sclerosis. The data were produced by immunoSEQ multiplex PCR, yet TCRdb's version contains in-frame clones alone and is incomplete. Among tens of thousands of clones listed, roughly 88% were seen once. The source material was peripheral blood, sampled in the third trimester of pregnancy. The receptors derive from a female donor with multiple sclerosis, enrolled in a pregnancy study. Both conserved end residues are trimmed from each CDR3. A D gene is named only where the DNA matches it firmly.

j_gene: TRBJ1-3
d_gene: .
v_gene: TRBV19
len: 12
CDR3aa: ASSKASSGNTIY

j_gene: TRBJ1-1
d_gene: .
v_gene: TRBV7-6
len: 10
CDR3aa: ASSQGYTEAF

j_gene: TRBJ2-1
d_gene: .
v_gene: TRBV6-6
len: 9
CDR3aa: ASSYGGAQF

j_gene: TRBJ1-1
d_gene: .
v_gene: TRBV7-8
len: 15
CDR3aa: ASSLSGRMGAQAEAF

j_gene: TRBJ1-1
d_gene: .
v_gene: TRBV6-1
len: 12
CDR3aa: ASSVLGGGTEAF

j_gene: TRBJ2-7
d_gene: .
v_gene: TRBV5-4
len: 12
CDR3aa: ASSSKTSTGEQY

j_gene: TRBJ1-2
d_gene: .
v_gene: TRBV5-1
len: 12
CDR3aa: ASSLGQDPYGYT

j_gene: TRBJ2-1
d_gene: TRBD2
v_gene: TRBV7-3
len: 15
CDR3aa: ASSLTSLAGPSNEQF

j_gene: TRBJ2-3
d_gene: .
v_gene: TRBV4-3
len: 12
CDR3aa: ASSARASTDTQY

j_gene: TRBJ2-3
d_gene: .
v_gene: TRBV20-1
len: 9
CDR3aa: TAEGHGGQY

j_gene: TRBJ1-4
d_gene: .
v_gene: TRBV4-1
len: 12
CDR3aa: ASSQYSTNEKLF

j_gene: TRBJ2-7
d_gene: TRBD1
v_gene: TRBV6-5
len: 13
CDR3aa: ASSYSISGQAEQY

j_gene: TRBJ1-2
d_gene: .
v_gene: TRBV5-1
len: 11
CDR3aa: ASSLSPVYGYT

j_gene: TRBJ2-5
d_gene: TRBD2
v_gene: TRBV19
len: 13
CDR3aa: ATGLAGGYQETQY

j_gene: TRBJ2-1
d_gene: .
v_gene: TRBV10-1
len: 12
CDR3aa: ASLGGPINNEQF

j_gene: TRBJ2-2
d_gene: .
v_gene: TRBV5-8
len: 14
CDR3aa: ASSSLRRGTTGELF

j_gene: TRBJ2-3
d_gene: TRBD1
v_gene: TRBV7-9
len: 15
CDR3aa: ASSWATGTGHTDTQY

j_gene: TRBJ2-7
d_gene: TRBD2
v_gene: TRBV15
len: 15
CDR3aa: ATSRVGLAGRSYEQY

j_gene: TRBJ2-3
d_gene: .
v_gene: TRBV6-4
len: 13
CDR3aa: ASSDSAGHTDTQY

j_gene: TRBJ1-1
d_gene: TRBD1
v_gene: TRBV18
len: 11
CDR3aa: ASSQGAQTEAF

j_gene: TRBJ1-1
d_gene: TRBD1
v_gene: TRBV7-8
len: 12
CDR3aa: ASSSRQGPTEAF

j_gene: TRBJ2-1
d_gene: TRBD2
v_gene: TRBV27
len: 13
CDR3aa: ASSLAGGTPNEQF

j_gene: TRBJ2-5
d_gene: .
v_gene: TRBV30
len: 11
CDR3aa: AWSVLSRETQY

j_gene: TRBJ2-7
d_gene: .
v_gene: TRBV6-5
len: 11
CDR3aa: ASRQAQLIEQY

j_gene: TRBJ2-2
d_gene: .
v_gene: TRBV19
len: 12
CDR3aa: ASIDNGLTGELF

j_gene: TRBJ2-7
d_gene: TRBD2
v_gene: TRBV11-2
len: 14
CDR3aa: ASSSSTSGGSYEQY

j_gene: TRBJ2-2
d_gene: TRBD2
v_gene: TRBV7-2
len: 13
CDR3aa: ASGRGGFDTGELF

j_gene: TRBJ1-2
d_gene: .
v_gene: TRBV6-1
len: 13
CDR3aa: ASSEGDGQFYGHT

j_gene: TRBJ2-2
d_gene: .
v_gene: TRBV5-1
len: 14
CDR3aa: ASSLVGTSNTGELF

j_gene: TRBJ2-7
d_gene: .
v_gene: TRBV14
len: 14
CDR3aa: ASSQGIPMGLYEQY

j_gene: TRBJ1-5
d_gene: TRBD1
v_gene: TRBV6-1
len: 14
CDR3aa: ASSVQGAYSNQPQH

j_gene: TRBJ1-4
d_gene: .
v_gene: TRBV6-6
len: 13
CDR3aa: ASSYIGTTNEKLF

j_gene: TRBJ1-5
d_gene: .
v_gene: TRBV6-5
len: 13
CDR3aa: ASSPQVYSNQPQH

j_gene: TRBJ1-1
d_gene: .
v_gene: TRBV27
len: 11
CDR3aa: ASSGVGGTEAF

j_gene: TRBJ1-2
d_gene: TRBD1
v_gene: TRBV5-1
len: 13
CDR3aa: ASSLGQGALYGYT

j_gene: TRBJ1-5
d_gene: TRBD1
v_gene: TRBV6-4
len: 12
CDR3aa: ASSVTGGSQPQH

j_gene: TRBJ2-7
d_gene: .
v_gene: TRBV10-3
len: 15
CDR3aa: AISESGSSDSFYEQY